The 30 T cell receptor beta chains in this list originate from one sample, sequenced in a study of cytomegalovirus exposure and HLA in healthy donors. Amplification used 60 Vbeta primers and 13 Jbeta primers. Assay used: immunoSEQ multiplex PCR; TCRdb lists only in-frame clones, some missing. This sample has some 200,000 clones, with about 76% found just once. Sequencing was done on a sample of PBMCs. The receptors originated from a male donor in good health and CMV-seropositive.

The CDR3 region has the DNA TGTGCCAGCAGTTCCAGGGGGCGAGGCTACACCTTC. Its translation is CASSSRGRGYTF. The rearrangement links TRBV27 to TRBJ1-2; 8 bases fit TRBD1. The V and J ends lost 4 bases and 8 bases, in that order; junction bases with no gene match: 3. The CDR3 loop spans 12 amino acids. The germline CDR1 and CDR2 sequences are MNHEY and SMNVEV (reference sequence).

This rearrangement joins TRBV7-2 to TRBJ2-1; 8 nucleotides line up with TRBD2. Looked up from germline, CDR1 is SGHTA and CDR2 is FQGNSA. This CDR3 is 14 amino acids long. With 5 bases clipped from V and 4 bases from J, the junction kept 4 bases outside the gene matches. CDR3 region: CASSPSGQYNEQFF. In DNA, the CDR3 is TGTGCCAGCAGCCCTAGCGGGCAATACAATGAGCAGTTCTTC.

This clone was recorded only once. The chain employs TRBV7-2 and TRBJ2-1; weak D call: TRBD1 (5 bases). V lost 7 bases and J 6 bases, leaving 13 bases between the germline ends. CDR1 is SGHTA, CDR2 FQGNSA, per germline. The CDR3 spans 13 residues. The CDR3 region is CASITGQINEQFF. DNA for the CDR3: TGTGCCAGCATTACCGGACAAATCAATGAGCAGTTCTTC.

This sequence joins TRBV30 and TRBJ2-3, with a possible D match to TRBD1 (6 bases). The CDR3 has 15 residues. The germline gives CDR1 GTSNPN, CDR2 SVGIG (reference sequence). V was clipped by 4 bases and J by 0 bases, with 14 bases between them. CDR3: CAWNPDRPSTDTQYF. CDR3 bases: TGTGCCTGGAACCCCGACAGGCCTAGCACAGATACGCAGTATTTT.

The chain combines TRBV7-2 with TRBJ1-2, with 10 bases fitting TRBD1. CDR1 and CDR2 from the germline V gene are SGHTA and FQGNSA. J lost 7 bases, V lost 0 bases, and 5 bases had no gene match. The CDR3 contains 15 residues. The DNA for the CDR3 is TGTGCCAGCAGCTTAGCCCCCGGACAGGGGGTTGGCTACACCTTC. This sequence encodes CASSLAPGQGVGYTF.

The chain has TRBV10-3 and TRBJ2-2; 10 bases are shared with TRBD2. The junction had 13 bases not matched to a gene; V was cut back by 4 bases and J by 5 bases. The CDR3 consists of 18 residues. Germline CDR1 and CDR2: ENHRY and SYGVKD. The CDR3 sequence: CAISAGGGSGRETGELFF. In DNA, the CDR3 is TGTGCCATCAGTGCAGGAGGGGGAAGCGGGAGGGAAACCGGGGAGCTGTTTTTT.

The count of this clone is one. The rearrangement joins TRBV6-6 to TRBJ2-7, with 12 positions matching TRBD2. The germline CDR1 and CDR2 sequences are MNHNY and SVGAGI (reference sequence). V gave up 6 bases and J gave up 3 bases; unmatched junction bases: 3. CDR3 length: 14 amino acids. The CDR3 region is CASSKTSGSYEQYF. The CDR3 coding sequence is TGTGCCAGCAGCAAGACTAGCGGGAGCTACGAGCAGTACTTC.

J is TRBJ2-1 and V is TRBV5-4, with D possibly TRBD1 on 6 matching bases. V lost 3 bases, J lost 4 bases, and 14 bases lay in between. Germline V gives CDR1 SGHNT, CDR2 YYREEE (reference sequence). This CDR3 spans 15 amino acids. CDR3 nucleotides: TGTGCCAGCAGCTCCTCAGGGGCCCCGTACAATGAGCAGTTCTTC. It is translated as CASSSSGAPYNEQFF.

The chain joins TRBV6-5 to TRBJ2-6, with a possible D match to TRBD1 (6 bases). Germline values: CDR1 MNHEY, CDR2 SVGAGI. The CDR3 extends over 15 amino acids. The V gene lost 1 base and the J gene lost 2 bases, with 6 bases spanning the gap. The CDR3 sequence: CASSYYRAGANVLTF. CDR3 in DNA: TGTGCCAGCAGTTACTACAGGGCTGGGGCCAACGTCCTGACTTTC.

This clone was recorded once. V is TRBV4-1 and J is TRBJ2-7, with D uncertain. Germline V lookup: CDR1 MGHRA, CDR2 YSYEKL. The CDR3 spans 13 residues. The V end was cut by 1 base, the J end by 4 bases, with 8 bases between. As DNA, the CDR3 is TGCGCCAGCAGCCAAGCAGAACAATACGAGCAGTACTTC. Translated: CASSQAEQYEQYF.

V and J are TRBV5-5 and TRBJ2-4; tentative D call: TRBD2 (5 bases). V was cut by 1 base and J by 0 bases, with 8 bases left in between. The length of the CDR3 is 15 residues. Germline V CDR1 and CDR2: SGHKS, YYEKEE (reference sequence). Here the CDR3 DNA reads TGTGCCAGCAGCTTGACGGACTTAGCCAAAAACATTCAGTACTTC. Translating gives CASSLTDLAKNIQYF.

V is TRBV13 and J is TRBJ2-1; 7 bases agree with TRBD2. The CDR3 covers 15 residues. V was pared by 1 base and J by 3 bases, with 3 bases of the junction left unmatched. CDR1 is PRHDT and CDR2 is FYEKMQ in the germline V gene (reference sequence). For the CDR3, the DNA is TGTGCCAGCAGCTTAGAGGGACTAATCTACAATGAGCAGTTCTTC. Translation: CASSLEGLIYNEQFF.

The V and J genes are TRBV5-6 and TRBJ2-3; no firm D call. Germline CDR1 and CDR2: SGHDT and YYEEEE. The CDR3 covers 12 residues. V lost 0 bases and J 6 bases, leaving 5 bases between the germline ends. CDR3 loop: CASSLASDTQYF. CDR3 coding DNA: TGTGCCAGCAGCTTGGCGTCCGATACGCAGTATTTT.

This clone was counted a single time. The CDR3 nucleotides are TGCGCCAGCAGCGTGGGGACTTCCAATGAGCAGTTCTTC. It encodes CASSVGTSNEQFF. This chain links TRBV5-1 with TRBJ2-1, with a tentative D call TRBD2 (6 bases). CDR1 SGHRS and CDR2 YFSETQ come from the germline V gene. V shed 4 bases and J shed 6 bases, with 11 bases lying between them. The length of the CDR3 is 13 residues.

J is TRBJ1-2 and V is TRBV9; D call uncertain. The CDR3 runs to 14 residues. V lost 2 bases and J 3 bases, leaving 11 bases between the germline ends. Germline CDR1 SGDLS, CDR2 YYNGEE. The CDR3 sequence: CASSVSLGDYGYTF. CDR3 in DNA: TGTGCCAGCAGCGTCTCGCTAGGCGACTATGGCTACACCTTC.

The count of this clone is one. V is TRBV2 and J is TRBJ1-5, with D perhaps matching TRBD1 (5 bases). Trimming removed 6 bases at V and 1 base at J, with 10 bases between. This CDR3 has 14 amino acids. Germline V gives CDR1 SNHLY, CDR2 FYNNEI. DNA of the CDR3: TGTGCCAGCAGCCGGACACAAAGCAATCAGCCCCAGCATTTT. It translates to CASSRTQSNQPQHF.

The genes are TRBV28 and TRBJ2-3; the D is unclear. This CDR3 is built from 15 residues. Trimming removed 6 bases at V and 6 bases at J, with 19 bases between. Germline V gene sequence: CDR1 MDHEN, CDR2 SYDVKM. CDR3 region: CASSRAGFLGDTQYF. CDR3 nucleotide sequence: TGTGCCAGCAGCCGCGCCGGGTTCCTCGGTGATACGCAGTATTTT.

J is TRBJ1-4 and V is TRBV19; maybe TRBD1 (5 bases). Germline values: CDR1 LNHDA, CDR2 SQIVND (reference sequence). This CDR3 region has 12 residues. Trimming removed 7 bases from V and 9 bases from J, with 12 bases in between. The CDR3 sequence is CASTNPDKKLFF. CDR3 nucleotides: TGTGCCAGTACTAACCCGGACAAAAAACTGTTTTTT.

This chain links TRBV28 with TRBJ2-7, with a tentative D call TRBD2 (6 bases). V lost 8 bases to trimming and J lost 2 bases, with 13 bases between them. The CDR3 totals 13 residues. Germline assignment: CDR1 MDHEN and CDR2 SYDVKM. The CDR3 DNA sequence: TGTGCCAGCTGGGGGACTCCCACCTACGAGCAGTACTTC. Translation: CASWGTPTYEQYF.

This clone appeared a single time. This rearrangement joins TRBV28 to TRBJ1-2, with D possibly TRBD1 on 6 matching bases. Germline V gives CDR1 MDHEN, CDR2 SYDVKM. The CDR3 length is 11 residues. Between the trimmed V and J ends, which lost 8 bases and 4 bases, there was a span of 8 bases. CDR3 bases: TGTGCCAGCTCGGACAGCTATGGCTACACCTTC. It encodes CASSDSYGYTF.

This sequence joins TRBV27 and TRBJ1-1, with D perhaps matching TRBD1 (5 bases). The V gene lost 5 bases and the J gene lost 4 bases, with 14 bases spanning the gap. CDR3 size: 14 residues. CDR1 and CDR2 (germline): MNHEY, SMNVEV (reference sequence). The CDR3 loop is CASSHRGVGTEAFF. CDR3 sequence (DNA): TGTGCCAGCAGTCACCGGGGGGTAGGCACTGAAGCTTTCTTT.

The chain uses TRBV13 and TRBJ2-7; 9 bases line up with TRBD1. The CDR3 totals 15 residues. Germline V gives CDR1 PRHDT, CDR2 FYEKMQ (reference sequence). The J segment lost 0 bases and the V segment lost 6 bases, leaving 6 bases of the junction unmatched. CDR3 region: CASRQQGASSYEQYF. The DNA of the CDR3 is TGTGCCAGCAGACAACAGGGGGCGAGCTCCTACGAGCAGTACTTC.

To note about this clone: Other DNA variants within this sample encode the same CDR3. The CDR3 region has the DNA TGTGCCAGCAGACAGGGACTAGCGGGCACAGATACGCAGTATTTT. Encoded protein: CASRQGLAGTDTQYF. The V and J genes are TRBV6-5 and TRBJ2-3; 11 nucleotides match TRBD2. CDR1 MNHEY and CDR2 SVGAGI come from the germline V gene. V trimming: 6 bases; J trimming: 1 base; junction bases outside the gene matches: 3. The CDR3 is made up of 15 amino acids.

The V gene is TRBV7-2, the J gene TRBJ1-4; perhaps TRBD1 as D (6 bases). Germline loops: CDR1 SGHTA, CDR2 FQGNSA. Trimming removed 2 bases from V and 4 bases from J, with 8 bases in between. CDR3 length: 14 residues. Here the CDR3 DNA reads TGTGCCAGCAGCTTACAGGGGAATAATGAAAAACTGTTTTTT. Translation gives CASSLQGNNEKLFF.

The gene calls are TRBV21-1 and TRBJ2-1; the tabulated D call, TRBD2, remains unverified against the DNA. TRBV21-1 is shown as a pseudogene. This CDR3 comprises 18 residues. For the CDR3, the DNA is TGTGCCAGCAGCAAAGAGGGGACTAGCGGGAGCTCCTACAATGAGCAGTTCTTC. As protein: CASSKEGTSGSSYNEQFF.

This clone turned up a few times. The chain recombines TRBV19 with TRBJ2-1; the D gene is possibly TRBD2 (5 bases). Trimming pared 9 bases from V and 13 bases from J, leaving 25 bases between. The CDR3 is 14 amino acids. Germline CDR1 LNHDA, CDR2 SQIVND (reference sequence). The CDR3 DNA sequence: TGTGCCAGCACGCGCGTTGAGGCCCCTAGCCCCCAGTTCTTC. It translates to CASTRVEAPSPQFF.

The DNA of the CDR3 is TGCGCCAGCACTTATGGGCGGGGGCAAACCTACGAGCAGTACTTC. It specifies CASTYGRGQTYEQYF. The chain couples TRBV5-1 to TRBJ2-7, with TRBD2 as a possible D gene (7 bases). The CDR3 loop spans 15 amino acids. V lost 6 bases, J lost 2 bases, and 18 bases lay in between. Germline values: CDR1 SGHRS, CDR2 YFSETQ.

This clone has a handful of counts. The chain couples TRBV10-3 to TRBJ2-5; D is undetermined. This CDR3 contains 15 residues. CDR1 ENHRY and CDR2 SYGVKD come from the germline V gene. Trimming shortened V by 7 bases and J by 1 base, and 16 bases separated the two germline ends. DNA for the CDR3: TGTGCCATCAACGGTCAAAGAGGTGGCCAAGAGACCCAGTACTTC. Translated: CAINGQRGGQETQYF.

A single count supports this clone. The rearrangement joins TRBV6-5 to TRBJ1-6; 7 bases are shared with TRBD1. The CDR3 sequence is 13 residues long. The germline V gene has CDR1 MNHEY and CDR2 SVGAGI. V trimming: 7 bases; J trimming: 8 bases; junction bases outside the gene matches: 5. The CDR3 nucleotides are TGTGCCAGCACAAGACAGGGAGATTCACCCCTCCACTTT. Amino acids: CASTRQGDSPLHF.

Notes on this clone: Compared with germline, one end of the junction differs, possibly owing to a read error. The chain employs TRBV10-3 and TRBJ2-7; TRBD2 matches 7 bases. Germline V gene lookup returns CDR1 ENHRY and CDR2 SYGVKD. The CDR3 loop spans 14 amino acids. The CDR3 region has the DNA TGTGCCAGCAGTCCTGCGGGAGCCTCGGGCGAGCAGTACTTC. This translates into CASSPAGASGEQYF.